The clone carrying this T cell receptor (beta chain) was found a few times. This record belongs to a study of regulatory T cells in long-lasting Graves disease. The time point was: newly diagnosed GD, antithyroid drugs for less than 3 months. Following extraction of RNA from PBMCs, that RNA was used to make the TCR library. Investigators prepared the TCR beta libraries by applying iRepertoire HTBI primers and Arm-PCR of CDR3 regions. How the authors handled the data: Detected in the samples were roughly 60 TRBV and approximately 14 TRBJ segments. Via MiXCR, TCRdb re-called the multiplex PCR reads, giving one row per CDR3 protein. The V and J calls shown here were made by TCRdb, not taken from the authors' results. This table has roughly 500,000 distinct CDR3 sequences, approximately 15% appearing once. The CDR3 has 16 residues. J was trimmed by 4 bases and V by 7 bases; bases with no gene match: 14. Germline CDR1 reads MNHNS; CDR2 reads SASEGT.

The same data also went into a second study, on T cells in Graves' hyperthyroidism and ophthalmopathy. This second report adds: Stable hyperthyroidism: no ophthalmopathy progression over 18 months of follow-up. The diagnostic basis comprised clinical symptoms, serum thyroxine and TRAb, thyroid ultrasound and orbital computed tomography.

V is TRBV6-1 and J is TRBJ2-3; 7 nucleotides match TRBD1. Sequencing used peripheral blood mononuclear cells (PBMCs), obtained at new diagnosis, from a patient treated with antithyroid drugs. This TCR came from a man younger than 45 with Graves disease. CDR3 nucleotide sequence: TGTGCCAGCACCATATCCACAGGGGAGAGGGCAGATACGCAGTATTTT. As protein: CASTISTGERADTQYF.